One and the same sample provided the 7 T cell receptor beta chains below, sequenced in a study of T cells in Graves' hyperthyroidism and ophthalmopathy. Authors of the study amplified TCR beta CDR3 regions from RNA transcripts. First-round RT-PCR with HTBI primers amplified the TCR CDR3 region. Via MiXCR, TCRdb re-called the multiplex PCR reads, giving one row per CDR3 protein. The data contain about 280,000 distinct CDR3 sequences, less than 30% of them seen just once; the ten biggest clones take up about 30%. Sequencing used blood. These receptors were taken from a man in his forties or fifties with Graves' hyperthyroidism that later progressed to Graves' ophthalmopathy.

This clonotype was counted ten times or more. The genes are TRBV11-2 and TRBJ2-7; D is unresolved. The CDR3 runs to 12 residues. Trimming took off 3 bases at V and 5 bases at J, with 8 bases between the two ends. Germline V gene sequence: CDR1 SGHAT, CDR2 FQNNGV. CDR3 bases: TGTGCCAGCAGCTTCGTTCGGAACGAGCAGTACTTC. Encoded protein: CASSFVRNEQYF.

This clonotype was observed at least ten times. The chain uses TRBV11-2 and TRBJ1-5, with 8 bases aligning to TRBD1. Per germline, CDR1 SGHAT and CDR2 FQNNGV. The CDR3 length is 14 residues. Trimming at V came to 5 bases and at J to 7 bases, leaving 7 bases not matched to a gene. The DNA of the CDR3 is TGTGCCAGCAGCAGGACAGGGTGGGGGCAGCCCCAGCATTTT. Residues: CASSRTGWGQPQHF. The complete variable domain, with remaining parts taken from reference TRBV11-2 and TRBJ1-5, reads EAGVAQSPRYKIIEKRQSVAFWCNPISGHATLYWYQQILGQGPKLLIQFQNNGVVDDSQLPKDRFSAERLKGVDSTLKIQPAKLEDSAVYLCASSRTGWGQPQHFGDGTRLSIL.

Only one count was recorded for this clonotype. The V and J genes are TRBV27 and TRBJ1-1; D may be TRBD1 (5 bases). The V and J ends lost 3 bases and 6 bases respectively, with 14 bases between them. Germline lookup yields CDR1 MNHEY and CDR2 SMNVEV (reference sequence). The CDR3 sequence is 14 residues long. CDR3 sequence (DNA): TGTGCCAGCAGTTTCGGGGCAGAGGCGTCTGAAGCTTTCTTT. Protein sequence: CASSFGAEASEAFF.

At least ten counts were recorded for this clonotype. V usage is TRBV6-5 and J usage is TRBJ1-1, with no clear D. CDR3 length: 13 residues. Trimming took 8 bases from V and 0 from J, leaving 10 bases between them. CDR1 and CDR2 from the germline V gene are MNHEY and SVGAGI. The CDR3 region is CASGPQVNTEAFF. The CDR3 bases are TGTGCCAGCGGACCGCAAGTGAACACTGAAGCTTTCTTT.

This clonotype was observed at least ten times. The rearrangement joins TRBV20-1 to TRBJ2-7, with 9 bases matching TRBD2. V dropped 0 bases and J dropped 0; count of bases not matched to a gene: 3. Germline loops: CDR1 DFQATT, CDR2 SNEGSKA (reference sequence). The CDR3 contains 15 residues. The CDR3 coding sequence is TGCAGTGCTAGAGAGGGTAGCGGGAGCTCCTACGAGCAGTACTTC. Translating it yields CSAREGSGSSYEQYF.

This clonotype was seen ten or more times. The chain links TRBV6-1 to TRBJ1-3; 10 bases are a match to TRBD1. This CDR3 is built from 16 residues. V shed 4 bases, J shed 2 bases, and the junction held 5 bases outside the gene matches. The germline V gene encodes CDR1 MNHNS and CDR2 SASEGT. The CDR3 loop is CASSAPGQGTGNTIYF. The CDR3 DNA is TGTGCCAGCAGTGCACCGGGACAGGGGACTGGAAACACCATATATTTT.

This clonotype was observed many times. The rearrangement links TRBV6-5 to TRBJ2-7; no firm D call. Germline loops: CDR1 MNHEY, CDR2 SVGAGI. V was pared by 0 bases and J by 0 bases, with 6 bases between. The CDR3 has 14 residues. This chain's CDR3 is CASSYSTNSYEQYF. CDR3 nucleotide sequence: TGTGCCAGCAGTTACTCGACCAACTCCTACGAGCAGTACTTC.